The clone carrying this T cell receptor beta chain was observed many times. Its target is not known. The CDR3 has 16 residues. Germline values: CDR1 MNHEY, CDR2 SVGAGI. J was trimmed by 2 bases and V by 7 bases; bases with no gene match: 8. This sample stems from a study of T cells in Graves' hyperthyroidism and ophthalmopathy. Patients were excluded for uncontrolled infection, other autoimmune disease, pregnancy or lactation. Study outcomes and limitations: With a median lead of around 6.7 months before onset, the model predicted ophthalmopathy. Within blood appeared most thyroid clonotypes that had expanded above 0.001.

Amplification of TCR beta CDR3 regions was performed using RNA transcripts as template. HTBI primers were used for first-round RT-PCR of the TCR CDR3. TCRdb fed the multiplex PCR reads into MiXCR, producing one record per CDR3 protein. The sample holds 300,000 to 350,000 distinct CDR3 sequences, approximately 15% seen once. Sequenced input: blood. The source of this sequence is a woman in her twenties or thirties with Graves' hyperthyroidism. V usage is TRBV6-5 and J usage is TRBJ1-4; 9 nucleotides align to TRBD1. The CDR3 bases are TGTGCCAGCAAGGCGACAGGGGGACGCACTAATGAAAAACTGTTTTTT. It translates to CASKATGGRTNEKLFF.